This entry concerns a single T cell receptor beta chain. This record comes from a study of blood T cell repertoires in COVID-19. About the study: COVID-19 samples from acute and convalescent phases originated in the United States, Italy and Spain. From T cells, B-cell-depleted T cells, or PBMCs came the material, which was cDNA or gDNA.

V dropped 5 bases and J dropped 8 bases, with 15 bases sitting between them. The CDR3 covers 14 residues. Germline V CDR1 and CDR2: SEHNR, FQNEAQ (reference sequence). Authors' methods: Estimated nucleated cell counts came from reference gene primer amplification. Profiling relied on immunoSEQ multiplex PCR, and the TCRdb table lists in-frame clones only, not all of them. Clonal size and the V and J genes are those of that table, whereas D and trimming came from the DNA. This table has hundreds of thousands of clones, 84% appearing once. The chain recombines TRBV7-9 with TRBJ2-2; D gene ambiguous. Sequencing was carried out using peripheral blood. This clonotype originated in a human donor in a cohort sampled during active COVID-19. CDR3 sequence reads: CASSAALRAGELFF. CDR3 bases: TGTGCCAGCAGCGCGGCCCTCCGAGCTGGGGAGCTGTTTTTT.